The 4 T cell receptor beta chains below come from one sample, sequenced in a study of Ad26.COV2.S vaccination and SARS-CoV-2 variants. Assay: immunoSEQ multiplex PCR; the TCRdb copy retains only in-frame clones and omits some. The table records 380,000 or so clones, more than 85% of them present only once. Treatment meaning: about 20 received Ad26.COV2.S at low or high dose, single or two shots; 5 received placebo; per-sample allocation not given. The samples date from day 63 after the first vaccine or placebo injection. This sample comprised peripheral blood, obtained in a trial of Ad26.COV2.S vaccine versus placebo. The receptors were gathered from a person between 18 and 59 years old who received the Ad26.COV2.S COVID-19 vaccine or a placebo.

Notes on this clone: Germline is not matched at one junction end, which may reflect a read error. The rearrangement links TRBV7-3 to TRBJ2-2; tentative D call: TRBD2 (5 bases). Per germline, CDR1 SGHTA and CDR2 FQGTGA. The CDR3 totals 13 residues. The CDR3 DNA sequence: TGTGCCGGCAGGATGACGGGGACCGGGGAGCTGTTTTTT. This codes for CAGRMTGTGELFF.

The rearrangement links TRBV18 to TRBJ1-4, with D maybe TRBD1 (5 bases). The germline V gene has CDR1 KGHSH and CDR2 LQKENI. The V and J ends lost 3 bases and 0 bases respectively, with 11 bases between them. CDR3 size: 16 residues. The CDR3 sequence: CASSPVPTATNEKLFF. In nucleotides, the CDR3 is TGTGCCAGCTCACCCGTTCCGACAGCAACTAATGAAAAACTGTTTTTT.

This clone was counted once. The V call is TRBV11-2, the J call TRBJ2-5; D not certain. V was trimmed by 1 base and J by 0 bases, leaving 9 bases between them. The CDR3 is 15 residues long. Germline CDR1 SGHAT, CDR2 FQNNGV. CDR3 sequence (DNA): TGTGCCAGCAGCTTAGGCCGGGCAGACCAAGAGACCCAGTACTTC. Translated: CASSLGRADQETQYF.

There are a few counts of this clone. The chain carries TRBV30 and TRBJ1-1; D is perhaps TRBD1 (6 bases). Germline CDR1 reads GTSNPN; CDR2 reads SVGIG (reference sequence). This CDR3 comprises 16 residues. The V gene lost 1 base and the J gene lost 2 bases, with 17 bases spanning the gap. The CDR3 loop is CAWSGGPTGANTEAFF. The CDR3 nucleotides read TGTGCCTGGAGTGGGGGACCGACAGGAGCCAACACTGAAGCTTTCTTT.